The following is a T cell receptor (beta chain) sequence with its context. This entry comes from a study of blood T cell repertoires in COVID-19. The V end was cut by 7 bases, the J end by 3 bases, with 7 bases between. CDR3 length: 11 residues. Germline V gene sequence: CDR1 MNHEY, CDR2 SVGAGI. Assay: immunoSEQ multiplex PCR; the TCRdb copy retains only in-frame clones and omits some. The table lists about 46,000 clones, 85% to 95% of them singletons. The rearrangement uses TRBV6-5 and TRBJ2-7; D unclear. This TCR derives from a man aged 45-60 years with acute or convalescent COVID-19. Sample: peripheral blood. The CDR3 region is CASKTDYEQYF. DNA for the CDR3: TGTGCCAGCAAAACAGACTACGAGCAGTACTTC.